This T cell receptor beta chain stems from a study of cytomegalovirus exposure and HLA in healthy donors. The PCR ran on 60 Vbeta and 13 Jbeta primers. TCRdb's copy holds only in-frame clones and misses some; the assay was immunoSEQ multiplex PCR. This table lists roughly 200,000 clones. Germline V gene sequence: CDR1 SGHRS, CDR2 YFSETQ. Trimming removed 6 bases from V and 0 bases from J, with 16 bases in between. This CDR3 is 15 amino acids long. The specimen sequenced was PBMCs. The chain links TRBV5-1 to TRBJ2-7, with a weak D call TRBD2 (6 bases). The receptor comes from a man aged 25-45 years in good health and CMV-seronegative. The CDR3 region has the DNA TGCGCCAGCAATTATATAGCGGCCAGCTCCTACGAGCAGTACTTC. The encoded protein is CASNYIAASSYEQYF.